Each of the 14 T cell receptor beta chains below was sequenced from the same sample in a study of Graves' ophthalmopathy and Graves' hyperthyroidism. RNA transcripts were the template, and TCR beta CDR3 regions were amplified from them. HTBI primers were used in a first-round RT-PCR, which preceded a second-round multiplex PCR. In TCRdb, the multiplex PCR reads were re-called with MiXCR into one record per CDR3 protein. This repertoire shows some 520,000 distinct CDR3 sequences, approximately 15% found once; its top ten account for approximately 9.8%. The sample taken for sequencing was blood. These TCRs come from a woman younger than 45 with Graves' ophthalmopathy.

The chain employs TRBV12-3 or TRBV12-4 and TRBJ1-1; 7 bases line up with TRBD1. The CDR3 loop spans 11 amino acids. The V and J ends lost 8 bases and 6 bases, in that order; junction bases with no gene match: 3. The CDR3 loop is CASQGGSEAFF. The CDR3 region has the DNA TGTGCCAGCCAGGGGGGCTCTGAAGCTTTCTTT.

There are many counts of this clonotype. The chain employs TRBV12-3 or TRBV12-4 and TRBJ1-5, with 7 bases lining up with TRBD1. CDR3 length: 15 amino acids. V was pared by 2 bases and J by 6 bases, with 7 bases of the junction left unmatched. This CDR3 is CASSLLAGGSQPQHF. CDR3 coding DNA: TGTGCCAGCAGTTTATTGGCAGGGGGAAGTCAGCCCCAGCATTTT.

This clonotype was counted a few times. The chain has TRBV6-1 and TRBJ2-7; D gene uncertain. This CDR3 is built from 13 residues. CDR1 MNHNS and CDR2 SASEGT come from the germline V gene. V was clipped by 10 bases and J by 3 bases, with 16 bases between them. The CDR3: CATQMGHRYEQYF. The CDR3 nucleotides are TGTGCCACCCAAATGGGTCATCGCTACGAGCAGTACTTC.

This clonotype showed up many times. This chain links TRBV7-8 with TRBJ2-7; D unclear. V was trimmed by 1 base and J by 0 bases, leaving 7 bases between them. The CDR3 is made up of 14 amino acids. Germline loops: CDR1 SGHVS, CDR2 FQNEAQ. This CDR3 reads CASSLVSVSYEQYF. The CDR3 DNA follows: TGTGCCAGCAGCTTAGTGTCCGTCTCCTACGAGCAGTACTTC.

This clonotype showed up many times. A much larger clonotype is one base distant, so this may be a read error. This rearrangement joins TRBV11-2 to TRBJ1-6, with TRBD1 identical over 7 bases. V shed 4 bases, J shed 5 bases, and the junction held 2 bases outside the gene matches. The CDR3 has 14 residues. The germline CDR1 and CDR2 sequences are SGHAT and FQNNGV. CDR3 amino acids: CASSSGTDNSPLHF. The CDR3 DNA sequence: TGTGCCAGCAGCTCCGGGACAGATAATTCACCCCTCCACTTT.

This clonotype was recorded many times. A much more abundant neighbour one base away suggests this may be a read error. The chain combines TRBV15 with TRBJ2-5; possibly TRBD1 for D (5 bases). Germline lookup yields CDR1 LNHNV and CDR2 YYDKDF (reference sequence). V was pared by 4 bases and J by 5 bases, with 5 bases between. The CDR3 totals 11 residues. The CDR3 is CATSKGETQYF. CDR3 in DNA: TGTGCCACCAGCAAGGGGGAGACCCAGTACTTC.

This clonotype was picked up many times. The chain is built from TRBV10-3 and TRBJ2-2, with D tentatively TRBD2 (7 bases). The CDR3 extends over 17 amino acids. CDR1 and CDR2 (germline): ENHRY, SYGVKD. V shed 6 bases and J shed 4 bases, with 21 bases lying between them. CDR3 in DNA: TGTGCCATCAGAGGAAAGAAGGCGGGGGCGATCACCGGGGAGCTGTTTTTT. Amino acid sequence: CAIRGKKAGAITGELFF.

This clonotype came up many times. The chain links TRBV20-1 to TRBJ2-7, with 8 bases aligning to TRBD1. The V and J ends lost 3 bases and 0 bases, in that order; junction bases with no gene match: 7. CDR1 DFQATT and CDR2 SNEGSKA come from the germline V gene (reference sequence). CDR3 size: 15 residues. The CDR3 loop is CSARSPGQGSYEQYF. CDR3 nucleotide sequence: TGCAGTGCTAGGTCTCCCGGACAGGGCTCCTACGAGCAGTACTTC.

This clonotype was observed at least ten times. The rearrangement links TRBV9 to TRBJ2-4; D is possibly TRBD1 (5 bases). In germline, CDR1 is SGDLS, CDR2 YYNGEE. The CDR3 has 15 residues. V lost 0 bases, J lost 0 bases, and 7 bases lay in between. CDR3: CASSVEGLAKNIQYF. In DNA, the CDR3 is TGTGCCAGCAGCGTAGAGGGGTTAGCCAAAAACATTCAGTACTTC.

This clonotype was seen a few times. The chain recombines TRBV9 with TRBJ2-2, with 10 bases identical to TRBD1. Germline loops: CDR1 SGDLS, CDR2 YYNGEE. This CDR3 is 16 amino acids long. Trimming removed 4 bases from V and 1 base from J; junction bases left unmatched: 4. The CDR3 coding sequence is TGTGCCAGCAGCCCTGGGACAGGGGTGAACACCGGGGAGCTGTTTTTT. As protein: CASSPGTGVNTGELFF.

This clonotype came up a few times. This sequence joins TRBV2 and TRBJ1-5; 7 bases match TRBD1. J was trimmed by 3 bases and V by 5 bases; bases with no gene match: 7. Per the germline V gene, CDR1 is SNHLY and CDR2 is FYNNEI. This CDR3 comprises 15 residues. CDR3: CASSTRDSLNQPQHF. The CDR3 DNA reads TGTGCCAGCAGTACCCGGGACAGTCTCAATCAGCCCCAGCATTTT.

A few counts support this clonotype. The CDR3 DNA reads as TGTGCCAGCAGTGAAGGTGGGAGGTTGTTTAAGTACGAGCAGTACTTC. Protein: CASSEGGRLFKYEQYF. This chain connects TRBV2 to TRBJ2-7, with D possibly matching TRBD2 (6 bases). Germline lookup yields CDR1 SNHLY and CDR2 FYNNEI. V was clipped by 1 base and J by 4 bases, with 17 bases between them. CDR3 length: 16 residues.

The sample holds many counts of this clonotype. The chain recombines TRBV19 with TRBJ1-1; D is undetermined. Germline CDR1 and CDR2: LNHDA and SQIVND (reference sequence). CDR3 length: 14 amino acids. V was shortened by 3 bases and J by 11 bases, with 19 bases between the two germline ends. CDR3 sequence reads: CASSMGTDSLKAFF. CDR3 bases: TGTGCCAGTAGTATGGGCACAGATTCCCTGAAGGCTTTCTTT.

This clonotype occurred many times. V and J are TRBV6-4 and TRBJ2-3; 9 bases align to TRBD1. The germline gives CDR1 MRHNA, CDR2 SNTAGT. This CDR3 comprises 14 residues. J was trimmed by 6 bases and V by 2 bases; bases with no gene match: 3. The DNA for the CDR3 is TGTGCCAGCAGTGACGGACAGGGGTCGGATACGCAGTATTTT. Its protein product is CASSDGQGSDTQYF.